Listed here are 27 T cell receptor beta chains from one sample, sequenced in a study of brain metastases from non-small cell lung cancer. Method: immunoSEQ multiplex PCR; TCRdb's copy keeps in-frame clones and lacks some. The repertoire holds about 16,000 clones, about 85% seen once, with more than 7.5% in the top ten. The sample taken for sequencing was primary lung tumor tissue. Receptors were obtained from a donor at least 40 years old with non-small cell lung cancer.

The CDR3 DNA is TGTGCCACCAGCAAAGATCCTAACACCGGGGAGCTGTTTTTT. This codes for CATSKDPNTGELFF. The rearrangement links TRBV15 to TRBJ2-2; no clear D. The CDR3 spans 14 residues. Germline CDR1 is LNHNV and CDR2 is YYDKDF (reference sequence). Trimming stripped 4 bases from V and 2 bases from J, with 8 bases between.

The V and J genes are TRBV5-4 and TRBJ1-1; D unresolved. Looked up from germline, CDR1 is SGHNT and CDR2 is YYREEE (reference sequence). This CDR3 contains 16 residues. V was shortened by 9 bases and J by 1 base, with 22 bases between the two germline ends. The DNA for the CDR3 is TGTGCCACCACCCTGGGTGCTCCTCTAGGGAACACTGAAGCTTTCTTT. As protein: CATTLGAPLGNTEAFF.

V gene TRBV14 combines with J gene TRBJ1-4; D gene ambiguous. The CDR3 totals 15 residues. V was clipped by 4 bases and J by 7 bases, with 16 bases between them. CDR1 is SGHDN and CDR2 is FVKESK in the germline V gene. This CDR3 is CASSPDGPRSEKLFF. CDR3 DNA sequence: TGTGCCAGCAGCCCCGACGGACCCCGGAGTGAAAAACTGTTTTTT.

The chain is built from TRBV11-3 and TRBJ2-4, with 14 bases identical to TRBD2. The CDR3 extends over 18 amino acids. From germline, CDR1 is SGHNT and CDR2 YENEEA. The V segment lost 3 bases and the J segment 3 bases; nucleotides outside the gene matches: 7. CDR3 sequence (DNA): TGTGCCAGCAGCTTGGGACTAGCGGGGGCTAGCGACAAAAACATTCAGTACTTC. This translates into CASSLGLAGASDKNIQYF.

The chain joins TRBV10-3 to TRBJ1-6, with D possibly being TRBD1 (6 bases). The V end lost 3 bases, the J end lost 6 bases, and 12 bases lay between the germline ends. The CDR3 extends over 15 amino acids. Looked up from germline, CDR1 is ENHRY and CDR2 is SYGVKD. CDR3 nucleotides: TGTGCCATCAGTGACTCCAGACAGGCTAATTCACCCCTCCACTTT. Translating gives CAISDSRQANSPLHF.

The rearrangement uses TRBV3-1 (or the pseudogene TRBV3-2) and TRBJ1-2; possibly TRBD1 for D (6 bases). Looked up from germline, CDR1 is LGHDT and CDR2 is YNNKEL (reference sequence). This CDR3 contains 16 residues. The V and J ends lost 0 bases and 4 bases respectively, with 15 bases between them. The CDR3 DNA reads TGTGCCAGCAGCCAAGATTTGCCAGGGGACTTCTATGGCTACACCTTC. Protein: CASSQDLPGDFYGYTF.

The rearrangement links TRBV5-8 to TRBJ2-5; 11 bases align to TRBD2. CDR3 length: 16 residues. After removal of 3 bases from V and 9 bases from J, the junction contained 13 bases not matched to a gene. Germline V gene data show CDR1 as SGHTS and CDR2 as YDEGEE. The CDR3 bases are TGTGCCAGCAGCTCGGGACTAGCGGTCCTCAGGGGGGCCCAGTACTTC. As protein: CASSSGLAVLRGAQYF.

This chain joins TRBV6-5 and TRBJ2-3, with D perhaps matching TRBD1 (5 bases). V was clipped by 2 bases and J by 2 bases, with 14 bases between them. From germline, CDR1 is MNHEY and CDR2 SVGAGI. The CDR3 extends over 16 amino acids. The CDR3 bases are TGTGCCAGCAGTTACAGGGGAAGCACCTCCACAGATACGCAGTATTTT. Its translation is CASSYRGSTSTDTQYF.

The rearrangement links TRBV6-4 to TRBJ1-1; D is unresolved. The CDR3 contains 13 residues. Trimming cost V 3 bases and J 0 bases, with 5 bases left between them. CDR1 and CDR2 from the germline V gene are MRHNA and SNTAGT. DNA of the CDR3: TGTGCCAGCAGTGAAACTCTGAACACTGAAGCTTTCTTT. Protein: CASSETLNTEAFF.

This clone appeared once. This chain joins TRBV7-2 and TRBJ2-6; 7 nucleotides line up with TRBD1. The length of the CDR3 is 16 residues. Germline V gene data show CDR1 as SGHTA and CDR2 as FQGNSA. The J segment lost 4 bases and the V segment lost 1 base, leaving 4 bases of the junction unmatched. CDR3 coding DNA: TGTGCCAGCAGCTTAGAGGGGGCGTTAGGGGCCAACGTCCTGACTTTC. It is translated as CASSLEGALGANVLTF.

The V and J genes are TRBV7-8 and TRBJ1-5; D unclear. V lost 3 bases and J lost 5, with 23 bases in between. The CDR3 is 18 residues long. Germline V gene lookup returns CDR1 SGHVS and CDR2 FQNEAQ. CDR3 loop: CASSFSALGLLPDQPQHF. As DNA, the CDR3 is TGTGCCAGCAGCTTTTCTGCCCTTGGACTGCTACCGGATCAGCCCCAGCATTTT.

A few counts support this clone. The CDR3 DNA reads as TGTGCCAGTAGTATACCTCTTTTTATTCGACAGGGTGATAGCAATCAGCCCCAGCATTTT. As protein: CASSIPLFIRQGDSNQPQHF. J is TRBJ1-5 and V is TRBV19; TRBD1 agrees at 7 bases. V was pared by 2 bases and J by 0 bases, with 16 bases of the junction left unmatched. The CDR3 is 20 amino acids. The germline V gene encodes CDR1 LNHDA and CDR2 SQIVND (reference sequence).

This clone has only one observation. The rearrangement links TRBV7-8 to TRBJ1-2; D gene uncertain. Germline V gene data show CDR1 as SGHVS and CDR2 as FQNEAQ. This CDR3 is built from 15 residues. Trimming pared 1 base from V and 4 bases from J, leaving 13 bases between. The CDR3 loop reads CASSLGWLRSYGYTF. As DNA, the CDR3 is TGTGCCAGCAGCTTAGGGTGGTTAAGGAGCTATGGCTACACCTTC.

The chain employs TRBV12-3 or TRBV12-4 and TRBJ2-2, with no clear D. The CDR3 runs to 13 residues. The V and J ends lost 1 base and 3 bases respectively, with 3 bases between them. CDR3 residues: CASSLEDTGELFF. CDR3 sequence (DNA): TGTGCCAGCAGTTTAGAGGACACCGGGGAGCTGTTTTTT.

A word on this clone: One junction end disagrees with the germline gene, perhaps due to a read error. This sample includes further DNA sequences coding for the same CDR3. V usage is TRBV23-1 and J usage is TRBJ2-4; D is perhaps TRBD1 (5 bases). TRBV23-1 counts as an open reading frame of uncertain function. CDR3 size: 18 residues. The CDR3 here is CASIWGRSRNLAKNIQYF. CDR3 bases: TGCGCCAGCATCTGGGGCAGGAGTCGAAACTTAGCCAAAAACATTCAATACTTC.

This clone was counted between two and nine times. The junction shows a germline mismatch at one end, possibly a read error. This sequence joins TRBV6-1 and TRBJ2-2, with 9 bases aligning to TRBD2. Germline V gives CDR1 MNHNS, CDR2 SASEGT. The CDR3 extends over 16 amino acids. The CDR3 DNA is TGTGCCAGCAGGGAAGCGGGGGGCCGGGTCGCCGGGGAGCTGTTTTTT. Residues: CASREAGGRVAGELFF.

This chain links TRBV6-5 with TRBJ2-1, with D perhaps matching TRBD1 (6 bases). With 2 bases removed from V and 7 bases from J, the gap between germline ends came to 9 bases. The germline V gene encodes CDR1 MNHEY and CDR2 SVGAGI. The CDR3 consists of 13 residues. The CDR3 nucleotides are TGTGCCAGCAGTTACCCCAGGGGTAATGAGCAGTTCTTC. Protein: CASSYPRGNEQFF.

The J gene is TRBJ2-1, the V gene TRBV2; D is undetermined. This CDR3 has 11 residues. V shed 3 bases and J shed 7 bases, with 4 bases lying between them. The germline V gene encodes CDR1 SNHLY and CDR2 FYNNEI. The CDR3 DNA sequence: TGTGCCAGCAGTGATTATAATGAGCAGTTCTTC. Translation: CASSDYNEQFF.

This clone has just one count. The J gene is TRBJ2-6, the V gene TRBV5-8, with 7 nucleotides matching TRBD1. The CDR3 extends over 17 amino acids. The V segment lost 0 bases and the J segment 3 bases; nucleotides outside the gene matches: 6. CDR1 and CDR2 from the germline V gene are SGHTS and YDEGEE. In nucleotides, the CDR3 is TGTGCCAGCAGCTTGGAGACAGGGTCTTTTGGGGCCAACGTCCTGACTTTC. Its protein is CASSLETGSFGANVLTF.

The rearrangement joins TRBV15 to TRBJ2-1; possibly TRBD2 for D (6 bases). The CDR3 runs 12 residues. The germline CDR1 and CDR2 sequences are LNHNV and YYDKDF (reference sequence). Trimming pared 4 bases from V and 10 bases from J, leaving 11 bases between. CDR3 residues: CATSKGAGEQFF. The CDR3 nucleotides read TGTGCCACCAGCAAAGGGGCGGGGGAGCAGTTCTTC.

This sequence joins TRBV3-1 (or the pseudogene TRBV3-2) and TRBJ2-1, with D perhaps matching TRBD1 (6 bases). With 4 bases removed from V and 10 bases from J, the gap between germline ends came to 11 bases. The CDR3 sequence is 12 residues long. CDR1 and CDR2 from the germline V gene are LGHDT and YNNKEL (reference sequence). The CDR3 bases are TGTGCCAGCAGCCCCAGGGGTTACGAGCAGTTCTTC. This translates into CASSPRGYEQFF.

This clone appeared a few times. CDR3 amino acids: CASSQEEGLSSYEQYV. In nucleotides, the CDR3 is TGTGCCAGCAGCCAAGAGGAGGGGCTAAGCTCCTACGAGCAGTACGTC. The chain combines TRBV4-2 with TRBJ2-7, with D perhaps TRBD2 (6 bases). Germline V CDR1 and CDR2: LGHNA, YNFKEQ. Trimming took off 0 bases at V and 0 bases at J, with 12 bases between the two ends. CDR3 length equals 16 residues.

The rearrangement uses TRBV7-6 and TRBJ2-3; 10 bases map to TRBD2. The CDR3 sequence is 16 residues long. CDR1 SGHVS and CDR2 FNYEAQ come from the germline V gene. V lost 3 bases and J lost 3; bases outside the gene matches: 6. The CDR3 reads CASSFRLAGATDTQYF. In DNA, the CDR3 is TGTGCCAGCAGCTTCAGGCTAGCGGGGGCAACAGATACGCAGTATTTT.

This chain links TRBV10-2 with TRBJ1-5; D is unclear. V lost 3 bases and J 0 bases, leaving 3 bases between the germline ends. The CDR3 spans 13 residues. Germline CDR1 is WSHSY and CDR2 is SAAADI. In DNA, the CDR3 is TGCGCCAGCAGTGAAAATAGCAATCAGCCCCAGCATTTT. Protein sequence: CASSENSNQPQHF.

The J gene is TRBJ2-3, the V gene TRBV4-3; D tentatively fits TRBD1 or TRBD2 (5 bases each). CDR1 and CDR2 from the germline V gene are LGHNA and YSLEER. This CDR3 is 16 amino acids long. The V end was cut by 3 bases, the J end by 5 bases, with 18 bases between. CDR3 in DNA: TGCGCCAGCAGCCACGTACAGGATGTCGGGGTAGATACGCAGTATTTT. Its protein product is CASSHVQDVGVDTQYF.

The rearrangement uses TRBV7-9 and TRBJ2-3; 7 bases line up with TRBD2. Germline V gene lookup returns CDR1 SEHNR and CDR2 FQNEAQ (reference sequence). This CDR3 has 14 residues. The ends lost 5 bases at V and 7 bases at J; junction bases unmatched: 9. The CDR3 coding sequence is TGTGCCAGCAGCGGGGAAAGGGGAGGGAATACGCAGTATTTT. Translating it yields CASSGERGGNTQYF.

J is TRBJ2-7 and V is TRBV3-1 (or the pseudogene TRBV3-2); 8 nucleotides line up with TRBD2. This CDR3 has 12 amino acids. V lost 9 bases and J lost 1; bases outside the gene matches: 2. Germline loops: CDR1 LGHDT, CDR2 YNNKEL (reference sequence). CDR3 protein: CASREGSYEQYF. CDR3 nucleotides: TGTGCCAGTCGGGAGGGGTCCTACGAGCAGTACTTC.